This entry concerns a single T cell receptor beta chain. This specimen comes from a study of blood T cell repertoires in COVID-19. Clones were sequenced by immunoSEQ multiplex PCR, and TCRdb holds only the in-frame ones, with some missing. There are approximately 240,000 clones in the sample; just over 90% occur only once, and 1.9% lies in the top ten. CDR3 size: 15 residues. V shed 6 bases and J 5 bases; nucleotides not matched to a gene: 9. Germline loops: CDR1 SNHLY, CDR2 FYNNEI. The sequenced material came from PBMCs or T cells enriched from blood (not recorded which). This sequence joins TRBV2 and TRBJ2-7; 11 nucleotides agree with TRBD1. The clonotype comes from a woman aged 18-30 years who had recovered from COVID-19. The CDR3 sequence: CASRPGQGASHEQYF. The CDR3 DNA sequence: TGTGCCAGCAGACCAGGACAGGGGGCTTCACACGAGCAGTACTTC. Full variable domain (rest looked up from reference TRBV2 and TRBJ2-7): EPEVTQTPSHQVTQMGQEVILRCVPISNHLYFYWYRQILGQKVEFLVSFYNNEISEKSEIFDDQFSVERPDGSNFTLKIRSTKLEDSAMYFCASRPGQGASHEQYFGPGTRLTVT.